Each of the 9 T cell receptor beta chains below was sequenced from the same sample in a study of blood T cells in healthy people across ages. Using a J-beta primer mix together with a sample-barcoded 5' primer, a second PCR was run for roughly 6 to 11 cycles. TCRdb reprocessed the 5' RACE reads via MiXCR and lists one record per CDR3 protein. The repertoire includes over a million distinct CDR3 sequences, more than 40% of them detected once, and 18% sits in the top ten. Sequenced input: blood. These receptors came from a woman in her fifties or sixties in good health.

This chain uses TRBV10-3 with TRBJ1-3; D is uncertain. CDR1 is ENHRY, CDR2 SYGVKD, per germline. V lost 6 bases and J lost 2, with 20 bases in between. This CDR3 region has 17 residues. The chain's CDR3 is CAISTPLYRSTGNTIYF. CDR3 DNA sequence: TGTGCCATCAGCACTCCCTTGTACAGATCTACTGGAAACACCATATATTTT.

The chain employs TRBV7-4 and TRBJ1-2, with 10 bases lining up with TRBD1. V gave up 2 bases and J gave up 3 bases; unmatched junction bases: 18. Germline-derived CDR1 and CDR2 are SGHVT and SQSDAQ. The CDR3 has 20 residues. The CDR3 loop reads CASSLTRDRGRHDQDYGYTF. The CDR3 coding sequence is TGTGCCAGCAGCTTAACCCGGGACAGGGGCCGGCATGATCAGGACTATGGCTACACCTTC.

This chain connects TRBV6-5 to TRBJ1-1; D uncertain. Between the trimmed V and J ends, which lost 3 bases and 5 bases, there was a span of 10 bases. Germline assignment: CDR1 MNHEY and CDR2 SVGAGI. The CDR3 sequence is 13 residues long. This chain's CDR3 is CASSYEGWTEAFF. DNA of the CDR3: TGTGCCAGCAGTTATGAGGGTTGGACTGAAGCTTTCTTT.

This clonotype occurred a few times. V usage is TRBV27 and J usage is TRBJ1-2; D might be TRBD1 (6 bases). The CDR3 is made up of 13 amino acids. Deletions cut 5 bases from V and 8 bases from J, with 15 bases between. The germline V gene encodes CDR1 MNHEY and CDR2 SMNVEV (reference sequence). The CDR3 DNA reads as TGTGCCAGCAGTAACACAGGGCCAGGGGGCTACACCTTC. Its protein is CASSNTGPGGYTF.

This clonotype was recorded a few times. The V call is TRBV20-1, the J call TRBJ2-3, with 11 nucleotides matching TRBD2. The CDR3 totals 14 residues. V was pared by 6 bases and J by 4 bases, with 6 bases of the junction left unmatched. Germline loops: CDR1 DFQATT, CDR2 SNEGSKA (reference sequence). The CDR3 coding sequence is TGCAGTGCAACTAGCGGGAGTAACGCAGATACGCAGTATTTT. Amino acids: CSATSGSNADTQYF.

This clonotype was seen many times. The gene calls are TRBV11-2 and TRBJ2-1, with 9 bases that match TRBD2. Looked up from germline, CDR1 is SGHAT and CDR2 is FQNNGV. Trimming took 2 bases from V and 4 from J; bases not matched to a gene: 9. The CDR3 loop spans 17 amino acids. As DNA, the CDR3 is TGTGCCAGCAGCTTACGGGGACTAGCAGCACTTTACAATGAGCAGTTCTTC. Protein sequence: CASSLRGLAALYNEQFF.

This chain uses TRBV20-1 with TRBJ1-2; D call uncertain. V lost 4 bases and J lost 4, with 13 bases in between. The CDR3 consists of 13 residues. The V gene's germline CDR1 is DFQATT and CDR2 SNEGSKA (reference sequence). The CDR3 DNA reads as TGCAGTGCTATGGCAGACCTCCCCTATGGCTACACCTTC. It specifies CSAMADLPYGYTF.

V and J are TRBV20-1 and TRBJ2-1, with TRBD2 matching 14 bases. CDR3 length: 17 residues. J lost 3 bases, V lost 0 bases, and 4 bases had no gene match. Germline CDR1 is DFQATT and CDR2 is SNEGSKA (reference sequence). CDR3 loop: CSARDIGLAGGYNEQFF. The CDR3 bases are TGCAGTGCTAGAGACATAGGACTAGCGGGAGGCTACAATGAGCAGTTCTTC.

V gene TRBV11-2 combines with J gene TRBJ2-3; D might be TRBD2 (6 bases). CDR1 and CDR2 (germline): SGHAT, FQNNGV. The CDR3 has 15 residues. Trimming pared 6 bases from V and 2 bases from J, leaving 15 bases between. The DNA of the CDR3 is TGTGCCAGCAGTAGCGGCGCCAGTGACACAGATACGCAGTATTTT. Translation gives CASSSGASDTDTQYF.